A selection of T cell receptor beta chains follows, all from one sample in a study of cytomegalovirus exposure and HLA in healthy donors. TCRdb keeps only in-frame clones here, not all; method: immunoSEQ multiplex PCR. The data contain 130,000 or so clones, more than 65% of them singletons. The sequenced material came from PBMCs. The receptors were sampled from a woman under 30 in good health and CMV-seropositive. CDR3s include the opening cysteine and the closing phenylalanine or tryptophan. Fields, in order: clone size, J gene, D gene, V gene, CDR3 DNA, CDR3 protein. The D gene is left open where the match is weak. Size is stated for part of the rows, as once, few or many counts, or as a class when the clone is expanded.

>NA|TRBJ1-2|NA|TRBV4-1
TGCGCCAGCAGCCGAACAGGGACCTATGGCTACACCTTC
CASSRTGTYGYTF
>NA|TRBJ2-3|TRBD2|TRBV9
TGTGCCAGCAGCCAAAGCGGGGGGGGCACAGATACGCAGTATTTT
CASSQSGGGTDTQYF
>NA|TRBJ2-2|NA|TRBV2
TGTGCCAGCAGCCCCCTCGGGGGGCCCAACACCGGGGAGCTGTTTTTT
CASSPLGGPNTGELFF
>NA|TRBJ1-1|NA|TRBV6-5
TGTGCCAGTGGGCGAGTTGAAGCTTTCTTT
CASGRVEAFF
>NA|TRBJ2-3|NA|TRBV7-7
TGTGCTAGCAGCTTAGTAGGTGGGGGGGCCACAGATACGCAGTATTTT
CASSLVGGGATDTQYF
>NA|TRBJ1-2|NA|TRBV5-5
TGTGCCAGCAGCCCCGGACAGACCTATGGCTACACCTTC
CASSPGQTYGYTF
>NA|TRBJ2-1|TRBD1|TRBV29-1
TGCAGCGTGGGGACAGCCCCCTCCTTGCGTGAGCAGTTCTTC
CSVGTAPSLREQFF
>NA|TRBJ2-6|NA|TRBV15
TGTGCCACCAGCTGGGCAGCTGGGGCCAACGTCCTGACTTTC
CATSWAAGANVLTF
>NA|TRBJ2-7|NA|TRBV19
TGTGCCAGTAGTAAAGCCGAAGTCTACGAGCAGTACTTC
CASSKAEVYEQYF
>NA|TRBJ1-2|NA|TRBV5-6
TGTGCCAGCAGCTTGGCGGGGAACCGAGAAGGCTACACCTTC
CASSLAGNREGYTF
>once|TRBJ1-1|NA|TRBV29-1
TGCAGCGGTACAGGGTACCATCCTGAAGCTTTCTTT
CSGTGYHPEAFF
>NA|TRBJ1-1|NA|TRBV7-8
TGTGCCAGCAGCGCAGGATGGACAGTCTCGGGTGAAGCTTTCTTT
CASSAGWTVSGEAFF
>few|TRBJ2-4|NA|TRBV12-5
TGTGCTAGTGGTATCCAGGAAAAGTTGGACATTCAGTACTTC
CASGIQEKLDIQYF
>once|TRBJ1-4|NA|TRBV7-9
TGTTCCAGCAGCTCCGGGACAACAACTAATGAAAAACTGTTTTTT
CSSSSGTTTNEKLFF
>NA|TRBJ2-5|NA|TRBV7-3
TGTGCCAGCAGCTCAGGACTTCAAGAGACCCAGTACTTC
CASSSGLQETQYF
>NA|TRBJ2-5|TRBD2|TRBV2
TGTGCCAGCAGACTCAGCGGGGACCAAGAGACCCAGTACTTC
CASRLSGDQETQYF
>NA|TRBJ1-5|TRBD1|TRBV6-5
TGTGCCAGCAGTTCTGGACAGGGGCTCGATCCCCAGCATTTT
CASSSGQGLDPQHF
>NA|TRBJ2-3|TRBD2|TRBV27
TGTGCCAGCTCTTTTAGCGGGTTCACAGATACGCAGTATTTT
CASSFSGFTDTQYF
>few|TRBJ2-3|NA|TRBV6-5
TGTGCCAGCAGTAGCGGGCCCACAGATACGCAGTATTTT
CASSSGPTDTQYF
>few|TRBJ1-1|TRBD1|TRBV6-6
TGTGCCATTAGGACAGGGGCCAACACTGAAGCTTTCTTT
CAIRTGANTEAFF
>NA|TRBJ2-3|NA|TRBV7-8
TGTGCCAGCAGCTTAGCCAGCGCAGATACGCAGTATTTT
CASSLASADTQYF
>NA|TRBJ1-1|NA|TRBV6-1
TGTGCCAGCAGTGAATGGGGGCTGAACACTGAAGCTTTCTTT
CASSEWGLNTEAFF
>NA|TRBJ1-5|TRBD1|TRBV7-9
TGTGCCAGCAGCGTTGACAGGGTTAGCAATCAGCCCCAGCATTTT
CASSVDRVSNQPQHF
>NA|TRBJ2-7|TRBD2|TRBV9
TGTGCCAGCAGACGAGCGGGGGGGGCCTACGAGCAGTACTTC
CASRRAGGAYEQYF
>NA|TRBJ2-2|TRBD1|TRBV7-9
TGTGCCAGCAGCTCCTCGGACAGGGGATCCGGGGAGCTGTTTTTT
CASSSSDRGSGELFF
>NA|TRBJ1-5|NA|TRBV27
TGTGCCAGCAGTTTTGGGGGGAGCAATCAGCCCCAGCATTTT
CASSFGGSNQPQHF
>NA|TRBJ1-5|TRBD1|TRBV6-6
TGTGCCAGCAGCACCGACAGGGTTAGCAATCAGCCCCAGCATTTT
CASSTDRVSNQPQHF
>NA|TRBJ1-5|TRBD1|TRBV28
TGTGCCAGCAGGACAGGGGGCGGGTTGAATCAGCCCCAGCATTTT
CASRTGGGLNQPQHF
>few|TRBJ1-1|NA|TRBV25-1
TGTGCCAGCAGCACATTGGCCACTGAAGCTTTCTTT
CASSTLATEAFF
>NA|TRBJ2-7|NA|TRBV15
TGTGCCACCAGCAGAGATGCGGGACTTAACTACGAGCAGTACTTC
CATSRDAGLNYEQYF
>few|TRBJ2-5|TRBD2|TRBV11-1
TGTGCCAGCAGCTATCGGACTAGCGGGGCGAGAGAGACCCAGTACTTC
CASSYRTSGARETQYF
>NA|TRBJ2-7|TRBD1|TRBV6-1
TGTGCCAGCAGTGAATACGGCAGGGGGTTCTACGAGCAGTACTTC
CASSEYGRGFYEQYF
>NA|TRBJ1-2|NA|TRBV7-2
TGTGCCAGCAGCCAACGGGATTATGGCTACACCTTC
CASSQRDYGYTF
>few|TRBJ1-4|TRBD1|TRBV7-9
TGTGCCAGCAGCTCCGGGACAGGGGGCGCGAGGGAAAAACTGTTTTTT
CASSSGTGGAREKLFF
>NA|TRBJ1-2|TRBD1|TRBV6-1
TGTGCCAGCAGACGACAGGGGAACTATGGCTACACCTTC
CASRRQGNYGYTF
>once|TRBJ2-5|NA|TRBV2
TGTGCCAGCAGTGACCTAGCCAAGAGGGGAGGAGAGACCCAGTACTTC
CASSDLAKRGGETQYF